This TCR beta chain was documented in a study of identical twins. Germline lookup yields CDR1 SQVTM and CDR2 ANQGSEA. The V end lost 8 bases, the J end lost 5 bases, and 19 bases lay between the germline ends. CDR3 length: 13 amino acids. In this sample, this clonotype turned up many times. TCRdb itself ran the 5' RACE reads through MiXCR, one entry per CDR3 protein. This table has about 530,000 distinct CDR3 sequences, approximately 14% appearing once. The sample was also reused in another study, on yellow fever vaccine responses in identical twins.

The source is a woman under 30 in good health. J is TRBJ2-7 and V is TRBV29-1, with unresolved D. Input material: CD4+ T cells sorted from blood. CDR3 nucleotide sequence: TGCAGCCCGGAATATGGTGAATCAGACGAGCAGTACTTC. Its protein is CSPEYGESDEQYF.